Included here is one T cell receptor beta chain sequence, with context. This record comes from a study of T cell changes during pregnancy in multiple sclerosis. Sequencing used immunoSEQ multiplex PCR; TCRdb keeps in-frame clones, though not all of them. The data contain tens of thousands of clones, less than 90% of them singletons. The CDR3 contains 12 residues. In germline, CDR1 is LNHDA, CDR2 SQIVND (reference sequence). With 5 bases removed from V and 9 bases from J, the gap between germline ends came to 14 bases. The genes are TRBV19 and TRBJ2-7; tentatively, D is TRBD2 (6 bases). The receptor comes from a female donor with multiple sclerosis, enrolled in a pregnancy study. This specimen was CD4+ T cells from peripheral blood mononuclear cells, taken before pregnancy. The CDR3 loop reads CASSELGTRQYF. The DNA of the CDR3 is TGTGCCAGTAGTGAACTAGGGACTCGGCAGTACTTC.